This T cell receptor beta chain was captured in a study of blood T cell repertoires in COVID-19. On the study more broadly: In each case, the material was cDNA or gDNA derived from T cells, B-cell-depleted T cells, or PBMCs.

This table comes from immunoSEQ multiplex PCR, and its TCRdb copy is limited to in-frame clones, with some not included. The sample holds 150,000 or so clones, approximately 83% seen once. About this clone itself: The sample carries other DNA sequences with the same CDR3.

CDR1 is MDHEN and CDR2 is SYDVKM in the germline V gene. This CDR3 has 13 amino acids. Trimming pared 2 bases from V and 5 bases from J, leaving 9 bases between. Assignments of participants to cohorts depended upon their own reported clinical history. Either two negative PCRs, clearance, or symptom resolution qualified Cohort 3 donors as recovered. The receptor's source is a woman in her sixties or seventies who had recovered from COVID-19. Sequenced: PBMCs or T cells enriched from blood (not recorded which). J is TRBJ2-5 and V is TRBV28; the D gene is possibly TRBD2 (6 bases). As DNA, the CDR3 is TGTGCCAGCAGTTTAGGAGGGAGGGAGACCCAGTACTTC. Translating gives CASSLGGRETQYF. Complete variable domain (other parts from reference TRBV28 and TRBJ2-5): DVKVTQSSRYLVKRTGEKVFLECVQDMDHENMFWYRQDPGLGLRLIYFSYDVKMKEKGDIPEGYSVSREKKERFSLILESASTNQTSMYLCASSLGGRETQYFGPGTRLLVL.